Included here is one T cell receptor beta chain sequence, with context. The sample is drawn from a study of T cell changes during pregnancy in multiple sclerosis. The germline V gene encodes CDR1 SGDLS and CDR2 YYNGEE. This CDR3 comprises 13 residues. The ends were cut back, 4 bases at V and 6 bases at J, with 10 bases in the middle. Only in-frame clones appear in the TCRdb table, and some are missing; sequencing was by immunoSEQ multiplex PCR. This table has 93,000 or so clones, roughly 92% appearing once. The specimen was peripheral blood, collected after pregnancy. The chain couples TRBV9 to TRBJ1-4, with D possibly being TRBD1 (6 bases). This clonotype originated in a female donor with multiple sclerosis, enrolled in a pregnancy study. CDR3 coding DNA: TGTGCCAGCAGCACAGGGAGGGATGAAAAACTGTTTTTT. It is translated as CASSTGRDEKLFF.